These T cell receptor beta chains were read from a single sample in a study of Ad26.COV2.S vaccination and SARS-CoV-2 variants. Using immunoSEQ multiplex PCR, the repertoire was profiled, and TCRdb retains in-frame clones only, with some absent. The sample includes roughly 380,000 clones, around 86% seen only once; the top ten take around 3.7%. The sample here was peripheral blood, taken in a trial of Ad26.COV2.S vaccine versus placebo. These receptors were obtained from a person aged 18 to 65 who received the Ad26.COV2.S COVID-19 vaccine or a placebo. Each CDR3 is given with its conserved first and last residue. The D gene is left open where the match is weak. Size is omitted from some rows. Given values are once, few, many or a class for expanded clones.

V gene: TRBV9; J gene: TRBJ1-1; D gene: -; CDR3 length: 15; clone size: -; CDR3 DNA: TGTGCCAGCAGCCCTCGGGCGGCGCTAGGCACTGAAGCTTTCTTT; CDR3 protein: CASSPRAALGTEAFF
V gene: TRBV5-1; J gene: TRBJ2-5; D gene: -; CDR3 length: 15; clone size: -; CDR3 DNA: TGCGCCAGCAGCCCATATAGGGGGGAGATGTGGACCCAGTACTTC; CDR3 protein: CASSPYRGEMWTQYF
V gene: TRBV9; J gene: TRBJ2-1; D gene: -; CDR3 length: 12; clone size: -; CDR3 DNA: TGTGCCAGCAGTGGGGCTTGGAATGAGCAGTTCTTC; CDR3 protein: CASSGAWNEQFF
V gene: TRBV5-1; J gene: TRBJ1-2; D gene: TRBD1; CDR3 length: 13; clone size: -; CDR3 DNA: TGCGCCAGCAGCTGGGGACAGGACTATGGCTACACCTTC; CDR3 protein: CASSWGQDYGYTF
V gene: TRBV9; J gene: TRBJ1-4; D gene: TRBD1; CDR3 length: 15; clone size: -; CDR3 DNA: TGTGCCAGCAGCACCGGGGGACAGTTAAATGAAAAACTGTTTTTT; CDR3 protein: CASSTGGQLNEKLFF
V gene: TRBV7-9; J gene: TRBJ1-2; D gene: TRBD1; CDR3 length: 13; clone size: -; CDR3 DNA: TGTGCCAGCAGCTCCACAGGGGGCGCGGGCTACACCTTC; CDR3 protein: CASSSTGGAGYTF
V gene: TRBV7-2; J gene: TRBJ2-2; D gene: -; CDR3 length: 13; clone size: -; CDR3 DNA: TGTGCCAGCAGCTCGCAAGGGGTCGGGGAGCTGTTTTTT; CDR3 protein: CASSSQGVGELFF
V gene: TRBV19; J gene: TRBJ1-1; D gene: -; CDR3 length: 15; clone size: -; CDR3 DNA: TGTGCCACCACCACCCTCAGGGGCGGAGATGCTGAAGCTTTCTTT; CDR3 protein: CATTTLRGGDAEAFF
V gene: TRBV19; J gene: TRBJ2-1; D gene: TRBD2; CDR3 length: 15; clone size: -; CDR3 DNA: TGTGCCAGTAGTATCCTAGCGGGGGGGCCTAATGAGCAGTTCTTC; CDR3 protein: CASSILAGGPNEQFF
V gene: TRBV6-2/TRBV6-3; J gene: TRBJ1-6; D gene: -; CDR3 length: 12; clone size: -; CDR3 DNA: TGTGCCAGCAGTGACTTCGACCGACCCCTCCACTTT; CDR3 protein: CASSDFDRPLHF
V gene: TRBV5-6; J gene: TRBJ1-2; D gene: -; CDR3 length: 17; clone size: -; CDR3 DNA: TGTGCCAGCAGCCGCCCCTGGGAGGCAGGGACTAACTATGGCTACACCTTC; CDR3 protein: CASSRPWEAGTNYGYTF
V gene: TRBV9; J gene: TRBJ1-2; D gene: -; CDR3 length: 13; clone size: -; CDR3 DNA: TGTGCCAGCAGCGTAGGGTTCGGCTATGGCTACACCTTC; CDR3 protein: CASSVGFGYGYTF
V gene: TRBV3-1/TRBV3-2; J gene: TRBJ2-7; D gene: -; CDR3 length: 17; clone size: -; CDR3 DNA: TGTGCCAGCAGCCTTGGTCGAGAGCAGGGGAACCCCTACGAGCAGTACTTC; CDR3 protein: CASSLGREQGNPYEQYF
V gene: TRBV18; J gene: TRBJ1-5; D gene: -; CDR3 length: 16; clone size: -; CDR3 DNA: TGTGCCAGCTCACCGGGGAGGGGGAGTGATGGTCAGCCCCAGCATTTT; CDR3 protein: CASSPGRGSDGQPQHF
V gene: TRBV4-2; J gene: TRBJ2-1; D gene: TRBD1; CDR3 length: 11; clone size: -; CDR3 DNA: TGTGCCAGCAGCCCGGACAGGGAACAGTTCTTC; CDR3 protein: CASSPDREQFF
V gene: TRBV6-2/TRBV6-3; J gene: TRBJ2-7; D gene: -; CDR3 length: 15; clone size: -; CDR3 DNA: TGTGCCAGCAGTGGGACACCCATCCCCGGCTACGAGCAGTACTTC; CDR3 protein: CASSGTPIPGYEQYF
V gene: TRBV5-5; J gene: TRBJ2-1; D gene: TRBD2; CDR3 length: 16; clone size: -; CDR3 DNA: TGTGCCAGCAGCTTGGAGCTAGCGGGGGCCTACAATGAGCAGTTCTTC; CDR3 protein: CASSLELAGAYNEQFF
V gene: TRBV6-2/TRBV6-3; J gene: TRBJ1-2; D gene: -; CDR3 length: 15; clone size: -; CDR3 DNA: TGTGCCAGCAGTTACGGATTGGCCAAACCGGGGAGCTACACCTTC; CDR3 protein: CASSYGLAKPGSYTF
V gene: TRBV2; J gene: TRBJ1-4; D gene: -; CDR3 length: 15; clone size: -; CDR3 DNA: TGTGCCAGCTCTGGCCGGGGGACAACTAATGAAAAACTGTTTTTT; CDR3 protein: CASSGRGTTNEKLFF
V gene: TRBV6-5; J gene: TRBJ2-1; D gene: TRBD2; CDR3 length: 15; clone size: -; CDR3 DNA: TGTGCCAGCAGTACACCCGGGACTAGCGTGAATGAGCAGTTCTTC; CDR3 protein: CASSTPGTSVNEQFF
V gene: TRBV6-2/TRBV6-3; J gene: TRBJ1-1; D gene: -; CDR3 length: 12; clone size: -; CDR3 DNA: TGTGCCAGCAGACCTCACAGTACTGAAGCTTTCTTT; CDR3 protein: CASRPHSTEAFF
V gene: TRBV5-6; J gene: TRBJ1-2; D gene: -; CDR3 length: 12; clone size: -; CDR3 DNA: TGTGCCAGCAGCTTGGCCGTGGGGGGCTACACCTTC; CDR3 protein: CASSLAVGGYTF
V gene: TRBV4-1; J gene: TRBJ2-7; D gene: -; CDR3 length: 11; clone size: few; CDR3 DNA: TGCGCCAGCAGCCCGGGGACTGGGCAGTACTTC; CDR3 protein: CASSPGTGQYF
V gene: TRBV4-2; J gene: TRBJ1-6; D gene: -; CDR3 length: 17; clone size: -; CDR3 DNA: TGTGCCAGCAGCCAAGAACCCCAGAGCTCCTATAATTCACCCCTCCACTTT; CDR3 protein: CASSQEPQSSYNSPLHF
V gene: TRBV27; J gene: TRBJ1-4; D gene: -; CDR3 length: 16; clone size: -; CDR3 DNA: TGTGCCAGCAGTTTATCGGGAGGGGATGGCGGTGAAAAACTGTTTTTT; CDR3 protein: CASSLSGGDGGEKLFF
V gene: TRBV7-9; J gene: TRBJ1-2; D gene: -; CDR3 length: 12; clone size: -; CDR3 DNA: TGTGCCAGCAGCTTAGTCGAAAGCGGCTACACCTTC; CDR3 protein: CASSLVESGYTF
V gene: TRBV5-5; J gene: TRBJ1-1; D gene: -; CDR3 length: 11; clone size: -; CDR3 DNA: TGTGCCAGCCTAGAGAACACTGAAGCTTTCTTT; CDR3 protein: CASLENTEAFF
V gene: TRBV13; J gene: TRBJ2-3; D gene: TRBD1; CDR3 length: 15; clone size: -; CDR3 DNA: TGTGCCAGCAGCTCCGCCGGGACAGGCACAGATACGCAGTATTTT; CDR3 protein: CASSSAGTGTDTQYF
V gene: TRBV15; J gene: TRBJ1-2; D gene: TRBD1; CDR3 length: 16; clone size: -; CDR3 DNA: TGTGCCACCAGCAGAGATAGGACAGGGGGCGGCTATGGCTACACCTTC; CDR3 protein: CATSRDRTGGGYGYTF
V gene: TRBV19; J gene: TRBJ1-1; D gene: -; CDR3 length: 15; clone size: once; CDR3 DNA: TGTGCCAGTAGTATCGACGAAGGAATTGCTTTTGAAGCTTTCTTT; CDR3 protein: CASSIDEGIAFEAFF
V gene: TRBV15; J gene: TRBJ2-7; D gene: -; CDR3 length: 12; clone size: -; CDR3 DNA: TGTGCCACCCAGGGCAGCTCCTACGAGCAGTACTTC; CDR3 protein: CATQGSSYEQYF